The rows below give T cell receptor beta chains drawn from one sample of a study of shared T cell receptors in the human thymus. The data were produced by immunoSEQ multiplex PCR, yet TCRdb's version contains in-frame clones alone and is incomplete. The sample has under 700,000 clones, around 78% seen once. Separately, the same data were catalogued under a study of human thymus T cells.

Input material: thymocytes. The receptors here all came from a boy younger than two with a congenital heart defect. Both conserved end residues are part of each CDR3. The D gene is left open where the match is weak. The size field is filled for only some rows; it gives once, few, many or a size class.

. | TRBJ2-6 | TRBV29-1 | . | 16 | TGCAGCGTTGACGACAGGAAAAGGTCTGGGGCCAACGTCCTGACTTTC | CSVDDRKRSGANVLTF
. | TRBJ2-3 | TRBV4-3 | TRBD2 | 17 | TGCGCCAGCAGCTACCTACTAGCGGGAGGGCCTCAAGATACGCAGTATTTT | CASSYLLAGGPQDTQYF
. | TRBJ2-7 | TRBV4-1 | TRBD1 | 15 | TGCGCCAGCAGCCAAGCACCGGGACAGGGCTACGAGCAGTACTTC | CASSQAPGQGYEQYF
. | TRBJ2-3 | TRBV5-6 | . | 15 | TGTGCCAGCAGCTTGTTCTCGGGATTGGTAGATACGCAGTATTTT | CASSLFSGLVDTQYF
. | TRBJ2-7 | TRBV4-3 | TRBD2 | 17 | TGCGCCAGCAGCCAAGATGACCAGCGGGAGTGGGCCTACGAGCAGTACTTC | CASSQDDQREWAYEQYF
. | TRBJ2-1 | TRBV14 | TRBD2 | 17 | TGTGCCAGCAGCCAAGATTGGCGGGAGGGGTCCTACAATGAGCAGTTCTTC | CASSQDWREGSYNEQFF
. | TRBJ2-2 | TRBV9 | TRBD2 | 15 | TGTGCCAGCAGCGGCGGGGGGCGCAACACCGGGGAGCTGTTTTTT | CASSGGGRNTGELFF
. | TRBJ1-2 | TRBV5-6 | . | 16 | TGTGCCAGCAGCTTATCGCTGGGCAGGCCATACTATGGCTACACCTTC | CASSLSLGRPYYGYTF
. | TRBJ2-5 | TRBV18 | TRBD1 | 15 | TGTGCCAGCTCACCAGGGACAGGGAGTCAAGAGACCCAGTACTTC | CASSPGTGSQETQYF
. | TRBJ1-2 | TRBV27 | TRBD1 | 13 | TGTGCCAGCAGCCCAACAGGGGTCCATGGCTACACCTTC | CASSPTGVHGYTF
. | TRBJ2-1 | TRBV7-2 | TRBD1 | 15 | TGTGCCAGCAGCTTAATCCGACAGGGCTACAATGAGCAGTTCTTC | CASSLIRQGYNEQFF
. | TRBJ1-2 | TRBV6-6 | TRBD1 | 15 | TGTGCCAGCACCAACACGGGACAGGGGGCCTATGGCTACACCTTC | CASTNTGQGAYGYTF
. | TRBJ2-1 | TRBV6-4 | TRBD2 | 17 | TGTGCCAGCAGTCGACACACTAGCGGAGGTCTCTACAATGAGCAGTTCTTC | CASSRHTSGGLYNEQFF
. | TRBJ2-5 | TRBV27 | TRBD1 | 16 | TGTGCCAGCAGTGGTACAGGGGGGCTCTCAGAAGAGACCCAGTACTTC | CASSGTGGLSEETQYF
. | TRBJ1-5 | TRBV23-1 | . | 17 | TGCGCCAGCAGTCCTCAATGGCCCGGGAAGGACGATCAGCCCCAGCATTTT | CASSPQWPGKDDQPQHF
once | TRBJ2-2 | TRBV4-2 | . | 16 | TGTGCCAGCAGCCAGGGCGGGGGCGCCGACACCGGGGAGCTGTTTTTT | CASSQGGGADTGELFF
. | TRBJ2-1 | TRBV27 | . | 11 | TGTGCCAGCAGCCTCTACAATGAGCAGTTCTTC | CASSLYNEQFF
. | TRBJ2-7 | TRBV15 | . | 16 | TGTGCCACCAGCAGAAAATCAGACTGTCTCGTTTACGAGCAGTACTTC | CATSRKSDCLVYEQYF
. | TRBJ1-5 | TRBV6-1 | . | 14 | TGTGCCAGCACTCAACACGGGAGCAATCAGCCCCAGCATTTT | CASTQHGSNQPQHF
few | TRBJ2-3 | TRBV12-5 | . | 16 | TGTGCTAGTGGTTTGGTATCAGGGTCTCTCACAGATACGCAGTATTTT | CASGLVSGSLTDTQYF
. | TRBJ1-2 | TRBV28 | . | 12 | TGTGCCAGCAGTTACGGGTCCGATGGCTACACCTTC | CASSYGSDGYTF
. | TRBJ2-7 | TRBV7-2 | TRBD1 | 14 | TGTGCCAGCAGTCCATGGACAGGATCCTACGAGCAGTACTTC | CASSPWTGSYEQYF
. | TRBJ1-3 | TRBV7-6 | . | 16 | TGTGCCAGCAGCTTAGCGGCGAGGGATTCTGGAAACACCATATATTTT | CASSLAARDSGNTIYF
. | TRBJ1-5 | TRBV27 | . | 20 | TGTGCCAGCAGTGGAAGCACTGGAGGGGTCAGGATAGATAGCAATCAGCCCCAGCATTTT | CASSGSTGGVRIDSNQPQHF
. | TRBJ1-2 | TRBV19 | . | 13 | TGTGCCAGTAGGGACGGCGGAGGCTATGGCTACACCTTC | CASRDGGGYGYTF
. | TRBJ2-1 | TRBV4-3 | TRBD2 | 19 | TGCGCCAGCAGCCAAGTCTCTGTAGGGACTACCTACCAAATGAATGAGCAGTTCTTC | CASSQVSVGTTYQMNEQFF
. | TRBJ1-5 | TRBV27 | . | 14 | TGTGCCAGCAGTCCAGAGGGGAGGGGTCAGCCCCAGCATTTT | CASSPEGRGQPQHF
. | TRBJ2-1 | TRBV5-6 | . | 14 | TGTGCCAGCAGCTTGGATGCCCCCCTACATGAGCAGTTCTTC | CASSLDAPLHEQFF
. | TRBJ2-1 | TRBV20-1 | . | 11 | TGCAGTGCCCCGAGGAGCCATGAGCAGTTCTTC | CSAPRSHEQFF
. | TRBJ2-3 | TRBV28 | . | 12 | TGTGCCAGCAGTTACGGGGGAAGTACGCAGTATTTT | CASSYGGSTQYF